The 16 T cell receptor beta chains below come from one sample, sequenced in a study of Graves' ophthalmopathy and Graves' hyperthyroidism. RNA transcripts were the source from which TCR beta CDR3 regions were amplified. The first round was an RT-PCR with HTBI primers, and the second round was a multiplex PCR. TCRdb re-called the multiplex PCR reads through MiXCR, storing one row per CDR3 protein. The table includes nearly 400,000 distinct CDR3 sequences, around 20% detected once. Input material: peripheral blood. These receptor sequences come from a woman between 18 and 29 years old with Graves' ophthalmopathy.

This clonotype was observed many times. The CDR3 spells CASMNTEAQPQHF. In nucleotides, the CDR3 is TGTGCCAGCATGAATACGGAAGCCCAGCCCCAGCATTTT. V and J are TRBV6-1 and TRBJ1-5, with no clear D. CDR3 size: 13 residues. CDR1 is MNHNS and CDR2 is SASEGT in the germline V gene. With 7 bases removed from V and 7 bases from J, the gap between germline ends came to 14 bases.

The V gene is TRBV30, the J gene TRBJ2-7; TRBD2 might be the D (5 bases). Germline V lookup: CDR1 GTSNPN, CDR2 SVGIG (reference sequence). CDR3 length: 15 amino acids. V shed 2 bases and J shed 5 bases, with 19 bases lying between them. CDR3 nucleotide sequence: TGTGCCTGGAGTAGAGACCCGGGCCTCGGGAACGAGCAGTACTTC. Its translation: CAWSRDPGLGNEQYF.

This clonotype has ten or more counts. The chain employs TRBV10-1 and TRBJ2-2, with D perhaps TRBD1 (5 bases). Trimming took 3 bases from V and 5 from J, leaving 7 bases between them. In germline, CDR1 is WNHNN, CDR2 SYGVQD (reference sequence). The CDR3 spans 13 residues. The CDR3 region has the DNA TGCGCCAGCAGTGAACAGGAGACCGGGGAGCTGTTTTTT. Translated: CASSEQETGELFF.

This clonotype came up many times. In nucleotides, the CDR3 is TGTGCCAGCAGAACGGACAGGCAGCTTACGTGGTTTGGCGAGCAGTACTTC. This codes for CASRTDRQLTWFGEQYF. The gene calls are TRBV6-2 or TRBV6-3 and TRBJ2-7, with 7 positions matching TRBD1. The germline V gene has CDR1 MNHEY and CDR2 SVGEGT. CDR3 size: 17 residues. V lost 6 bases and J lost 6; bases outside the gene matches: 20.

This clonotype was recorded at least ten times. The rearrangement links TRBV12-3 or TRBV12-4 to TRBJ2-5; possible D gene TRBD1, 5 bases. The CDR3 runs to 13 residues. V was trimmed by 4 bases and J by 6 bases, leaving 12 bases between them. The CDR3 here is CASSYKGRKTQYF. Written as DNA, the CDR3 is TGTGCCAGCAGTTATAAGGGGCGAAAGACCCAGTACTTC.

This clonotype was seen many times. The J gene is TRBJ1-1, the V gene TRBV27; possibly TRBD1 for D (6 bases). CDR3 size: 15 residues. The germline gives CDR1 MNHEY, CDR2 SMNVEV (reference sequence). V lost 5 bases, J lost 2 bases, and 15 bases lay in between. The CDR3 spells CASSPDSPLNTEAFF. For the CDR3, the DNA is TGTGCCAGCAGTCCGGACAGCCCTCTTAACACTGAAGCTTTCTTT.

This clonotype showed up many times. The chain is built from TRBV11-2 and TRBJ2-7; weak D call: TRBD2 (5 bases). V was shortened by 0 bases and J by 1 base, with 10 bases between the two germline ends. Germline assignment: CDR1 SGHAT and CDR2 FQNNGV. CDR3 size: 15 residues. CDR3 residues: CASSLEIRRSYEQYF. The CDR3 coding sequence is TGTGCCAGCAGCTTAGAAATCAGGAGGTCCTACGAGCAGTACTTC.

This clonotype turned up a few times. The chain carries TRBV11-3 and TRBJ1-1; D unclear. The germline gives CDR1 SGHNT, CDR2 YENEEA. The CDR3 is made up of 12 amino acids. Trimming left V 5 bases short and J 7 bases short, with 11 bases between. The CDR3 DNA reads TGTGCCAGCAGCCCCTTTCATGGTGAAGCTTTCTTT. Protein sequence: CASSPFHGEAFF.

This clonotype was found many times. The chain recombines TRBV6-2 or TRBV6-3 with TRBJ2-2, with 11 bases lining up with TRBD1. V was clipped by 8 bases and J by 3 bases; unmatched bases: 8. Per germline, CDR1 MNHEY and CDR2 SVGEGT. The CDR3 has 16 residues. The CDR3 sequence is CASLGGQGAYTGELFF. The CDR3 DNA follows: TGTGCCAGCCTTGGAGGACAGGGGGCCTACACCGGGGAGCTGTTTTTT.

This clonotype was counted ten times or more. This chain links TRBV12-3 or TRBV12-4 with TRBJ1-1; no clear D gene. The CDR3 consists of 15 residues. V lost 5 bases, J lost 4 bases, and 17 bases lay in between. The CDR3 sequence: CASSHWRQWVTEAFF. The DNA for the CDR3 is TGTGCCAGCAGTCATTGGCGGCAGTGGGTCACTGAAGCTTTCTTT.

This clonotype showed up many times. The V and J genes are TRBV28 and TRBJ1-3; D may be TRBD1 (6 bases). The CDR3 is made up of 15 amino acids. V was cut by 3 bases and J by 0 bases, with 9 bases left in between. Germline CDR1 is MDHEN and CDR2 is SYDVKM. The chain's CDR3 is CASSFWGASGNTIYF. The CDR3 DNA reads as TGTGCCAGCAGTTTCTGGGGGGCCTCTGGAAACACCATATATTTT.

The sample holds many counts of this clonotype. V and J are TRBV20-1 and TRBJ2-7, with no clear D. Germline V gene lookup returns CDR1 DFQATT and CDR2 SNEGSKA (reference sequence). The V end was cut by 7 bases, the J end by 6 bases, with 10 bases between. The length of the CDR3 is 10 residues. The CDR3 DNA is TGCAGTGGGACCCTTCGCGAGCAGTACTTC. This gives the protein CSGTLREQYF.

This clonotype has at least ten counts. The chain uses TRBV6-2 or TRBV6-3 and TRBJ1-6; D is ambiguous. The CDR3 length is 15 residues. With 5 bases removed from V and 8 bases from J, the gap between germline ends came to 16 bases. Germline-derived CDR1 and CDR2 are MNHEY and SVGEGT. CDR3 sequence (DNA): TGTGCCAGCAGTCCCTCTCGGGTTCTTGATTCACCCCTCCACTTT. Translated, it gives CASSPSRVLDSPLHF.

Only one count was recorded for this clonotype. The chain combines TRBV12-3 or TRBV12-4 with TRBJ2-2, with a possible D match to TRBD2 (6 bases). Trimming stripped 8 bases from V and 1 base from J, with 11 bases between. The CDR3 length is 14 residues. The CDR3 region has the DNA TGTGCCAGCCGGGAGCTACGGAACACCGGGGAGCTGTTTTTT. Translation: CASRELRNTGELFF.

This clonotype occurred many times. V and J are TRBV4-1 and TRBJ2-4; a possible D gene is TRBD2 (6 bases). This CDR3 has 17 amino acids. Germline CDR1 reads MGHRA; CDR2 reads YSYEKL. V lost 3 bases and J lost 3, with 18 bases in between. The CDR3 bases are TGCGCCAGCAGCCACCTGGCGGCGGAGGGCCACAAAAACATTCAGTACTTC. Translation gives CASSHLAAEGHKNIQYF.

The J gene is TRBJ2-4, the V gene TRBV12-3 or TRBV12-4; possibly TRBD1 or TRBD2 for D (5 bases each). Judging by the DNA end, TRBJ2-7 fits better; the J call may be wrong. This CDR3 is 23 amino acids long. The CDR3 region is CASSLGPPIRQPSGGLTLYEQYF. The DNA of the CDR3 is TGTGCCAGCAGTTTAGGCCCGCCAATTAGACAGCCCTCGGGTGGACTCACACTCTACGAGCAGTACTTC.